This T cell receptor beta chain was found in a study of blood T cell repertoires in COVID-19. Here immunoSEQ multiplex PCR was the method, and the copy in TCRdb shows in-frame clones only, minus some. Seen here are 60,000 to 85,000 clones, 80% to 90% observed once, and the top ten hold about 35%. A few counts support this clone. The CDR3 spans 12 residues. Trimming stripped 3 bases from V and 3 bases from J, with 9 bases between. Germline lookup yields CDR1 SQVTM and CDR2 ANQGSEA. The sequence was collected from a man in his sixties or seventies with acute or convalescent COVID-19. The sequencing sample was made of peripheral blood. The chain joins TRBV29-1 to TRBJ2-7, with D perhaps matching TRBD1 (5 bases). The CDR3 DNA is TGCAGCGTTGAGGACACCTACTACGAGCAGTACTTC. It codes for CSVEDTYYEQYF.